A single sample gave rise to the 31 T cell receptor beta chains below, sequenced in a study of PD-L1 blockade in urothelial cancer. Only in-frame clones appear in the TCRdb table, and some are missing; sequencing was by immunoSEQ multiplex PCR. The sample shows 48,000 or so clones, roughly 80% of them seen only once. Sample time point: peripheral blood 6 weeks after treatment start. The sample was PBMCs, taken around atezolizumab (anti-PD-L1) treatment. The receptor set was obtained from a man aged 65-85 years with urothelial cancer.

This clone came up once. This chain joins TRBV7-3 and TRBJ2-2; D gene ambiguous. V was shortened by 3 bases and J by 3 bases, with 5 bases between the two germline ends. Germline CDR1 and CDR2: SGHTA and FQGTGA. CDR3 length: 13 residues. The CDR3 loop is CASSFRDTGELFF. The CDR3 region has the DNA TGTGCCAGCAGCTTTCGAGACACCGGGGAGCTGTTTTTT.

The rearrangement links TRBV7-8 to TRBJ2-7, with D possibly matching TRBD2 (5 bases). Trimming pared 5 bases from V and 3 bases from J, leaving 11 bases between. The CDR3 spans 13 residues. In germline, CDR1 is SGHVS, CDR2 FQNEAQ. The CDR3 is CASSRNSGYEQYF. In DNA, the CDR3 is TGTGCCAGCAGCCGAAACAGCGGCTACGAGCAGTACTTC. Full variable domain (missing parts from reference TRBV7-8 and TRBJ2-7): GAGVSQSPRYKVAKRGQDVALRCDPISGHVSLFWYQQALGQGPEFLTYFQNEAQLDKSGLPSDRFFAERPEGSVSTLKIQRTQQEDSAVYLCASSRNSGYEQYFGPGTRLTVT.

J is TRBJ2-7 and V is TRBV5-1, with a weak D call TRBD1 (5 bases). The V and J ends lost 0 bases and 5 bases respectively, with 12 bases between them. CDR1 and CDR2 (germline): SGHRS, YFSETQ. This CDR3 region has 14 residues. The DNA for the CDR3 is TGCGCCAGCAGCTTGGGGGGCGAAGGGAACGAGCAGTACTTC. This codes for CASSLGGEGNEQYF.

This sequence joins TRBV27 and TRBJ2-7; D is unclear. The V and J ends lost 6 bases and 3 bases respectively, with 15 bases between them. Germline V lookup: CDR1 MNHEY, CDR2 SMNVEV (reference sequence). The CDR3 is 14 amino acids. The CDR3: CASSRLGSVYEQYF. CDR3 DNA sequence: TGTGCCAGCAGCCGACTCGGGTCGGTCTACGAGCAGTACTTC.

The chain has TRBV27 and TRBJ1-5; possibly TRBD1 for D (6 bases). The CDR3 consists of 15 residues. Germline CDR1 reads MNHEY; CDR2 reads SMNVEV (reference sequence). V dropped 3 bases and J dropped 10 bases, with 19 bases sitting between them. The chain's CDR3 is CASSFRWTATIPQHF. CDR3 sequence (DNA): TGTGCCAGCAGTTTCCGGTGGACAGCTACCATCCCCCAGCATTTT.

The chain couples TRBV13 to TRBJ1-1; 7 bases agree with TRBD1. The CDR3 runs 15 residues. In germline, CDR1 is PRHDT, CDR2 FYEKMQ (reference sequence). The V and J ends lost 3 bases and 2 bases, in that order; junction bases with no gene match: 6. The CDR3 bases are TGTGCCAGCAGCTTCGAAGGGGGCGTAAACACTGAAGCTTTCTTT. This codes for CASSFEGGVNTEAFF. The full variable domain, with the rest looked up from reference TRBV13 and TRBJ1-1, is AAGVIQSPRHLIKEKRETATLKCYPIPRHDTVYWYQQGPGQDPQFLISFYEKMQSDKGSIPDRFSAQQFSDYHSELNMSSLELGDSALYFCASSFEGGVNTEAFFGQGTRLTVV.

In DNA form, the CDR3 reads TGTGCCAGTAGTAGTTCCTCGGACTCTTGGGACACTGAAGCTTTCTTT. It codes for CASSSSSDSWDTEAFF. The V gene is TRBV19, the J gene TRBJ1-1; D remains ambiguous. V was cut by 4 bases and J by 3 bases, with 18 bases left in between. The CDR3 covers 16 residues. The V gene's germline CDR1 is LNHDA and CDR2 SQIVND (reference sequence).

Here the CDR3 reads CASSQAGTGGQNIQYF. CDR3 bases: TGTGCCAGCAGCCAAGCGGGGACAGGCGGCCAAAACATTCAGTACTTC. The V call is TRBV16, the J call TRBJ2-4; 8 bases fit TRBD1. This CDR3 region has 16 residues. With 2 bases clipped from V and 5 bases from J, the junction kept 8 bases outside the gene matches. Germline V gene data show CDR1 as KGHSY and CDR2 as FQNENV. The full variable domain, rest sourced from reference TRBV16 and TRBJ2-4, is GEEVAQTPKHLVRGEGQKAKLYCAPIKGHSYVFWYQQVLKNEFKFLISFQNENVFDETGMPKERFSAKCLPNSPCSLEIQATKLEDSAVYFCASSQAGTGGQNIQYFGAGTRLSVL.

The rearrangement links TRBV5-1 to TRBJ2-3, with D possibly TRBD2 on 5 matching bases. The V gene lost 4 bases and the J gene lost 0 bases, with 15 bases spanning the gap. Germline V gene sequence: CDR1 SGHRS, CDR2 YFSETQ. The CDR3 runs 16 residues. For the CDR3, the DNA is TGCGCCAGCAGCCTGTTCACGGGAACTAGCACAGATACGCAGTATTTT. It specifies CASSLFTGTSTDTQYF. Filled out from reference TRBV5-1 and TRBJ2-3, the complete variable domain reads KAGVTQTPRYLIKTRGQQVTLSCSPISGHRSVSWYQQTPGQGLQFLFEYFSETQRNKGNFPGRFSGRQFSNSRSEMNVSTLELGDSALYLCASSLFTGTSTDTQYFGPGTRLTVL.

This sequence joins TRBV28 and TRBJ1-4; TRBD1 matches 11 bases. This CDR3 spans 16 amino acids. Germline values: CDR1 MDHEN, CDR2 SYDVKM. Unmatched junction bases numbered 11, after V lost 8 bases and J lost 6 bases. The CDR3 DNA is TGTGCCAGCCGAGGACAGGGGGCGGATCGGGATGAAAAACTGTTTTTT. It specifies CASRGQGADRDEKLFF.

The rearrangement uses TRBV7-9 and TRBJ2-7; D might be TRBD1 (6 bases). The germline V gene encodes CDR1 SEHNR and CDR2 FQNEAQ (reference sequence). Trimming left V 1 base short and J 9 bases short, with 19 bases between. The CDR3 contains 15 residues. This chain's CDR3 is CASSLGRTVSIVQYF. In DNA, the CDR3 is TGTGCCAGCAGCTTAGGAAGGACAGTCTCTATAGTGCAGTACTTC.

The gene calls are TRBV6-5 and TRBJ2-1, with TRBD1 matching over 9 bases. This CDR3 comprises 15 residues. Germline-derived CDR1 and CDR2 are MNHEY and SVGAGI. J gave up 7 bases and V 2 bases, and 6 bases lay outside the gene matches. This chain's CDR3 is CASSYGTGIWNEQFF. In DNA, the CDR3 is TGTGCCAGCAGTTACGGGACAGGGATCTGGAATGAGCAGTTCTTC.

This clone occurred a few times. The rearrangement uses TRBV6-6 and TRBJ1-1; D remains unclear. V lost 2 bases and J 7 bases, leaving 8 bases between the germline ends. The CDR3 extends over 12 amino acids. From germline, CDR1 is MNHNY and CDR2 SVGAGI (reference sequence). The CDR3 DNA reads TGTGCCAGCAGTTACCCGTCCAGTGAAGCTTTCTTT. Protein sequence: CASSYPSSEAFF.

CDR3 protein: CASSLFGGNTEAFF. In nucleotides, the CDR3 is TGTGCCAGCAGCTTGTTCGGGGGGAACACTGAAGCTTTCTTT. The chain recombines TRBV5-4 with TRBJ1-1; TRBD1 is a possible D gene (5 bases). This CDR3 comprises 14 residues. CDR1 is SGHNT, CDR2 YYREEE, per germline (reference sequence). Trimming took 1 base from V and 1 from J, leaving 8 bases between them.

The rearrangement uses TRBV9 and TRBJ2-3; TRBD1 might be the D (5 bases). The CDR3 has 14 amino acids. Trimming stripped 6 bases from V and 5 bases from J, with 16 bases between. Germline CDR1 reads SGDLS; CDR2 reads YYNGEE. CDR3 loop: CASTAQGNGDTQYF. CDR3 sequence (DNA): TGTGCCAGCACCGCCCAGGGAAATGGAGATACGCAGTATTTT.

This CDR3 reads CASSYRERSTDTQYF. CDR3 coding DNA: TGTGCCAGCAGTTACCGGGAGAGAAGCACAGATACGCAGTATTTT. This chain links TRBV6-5 with TRBJ2-3, with TRBD2 as a possible D gene (6 bases). Trimming removed 2 bases from V and 0 bases from J, with 9 bases in between. CDR1 and CDR2 from the germline V gene are MNHEY and SVGAGI. The CDR3 runs 15 residues.

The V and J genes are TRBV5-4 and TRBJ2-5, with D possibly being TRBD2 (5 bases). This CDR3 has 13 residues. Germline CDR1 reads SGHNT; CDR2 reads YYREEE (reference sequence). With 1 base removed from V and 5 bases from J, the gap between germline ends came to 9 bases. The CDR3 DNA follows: TGTGCCAGCAGCTTGTATGGGAGCGAGACCCAGTACTTC. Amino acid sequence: CASSLYGSETQYF.

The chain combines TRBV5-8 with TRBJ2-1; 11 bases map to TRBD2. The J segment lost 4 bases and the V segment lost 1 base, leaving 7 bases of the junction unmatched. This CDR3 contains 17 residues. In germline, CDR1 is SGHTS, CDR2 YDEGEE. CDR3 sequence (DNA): TGTGCCAGCAGCTTGCTGTGGGGGACTAGCGGTTACAATGAGCAGTTCTTC. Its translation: CASSLLWGTSGYNEQFF.

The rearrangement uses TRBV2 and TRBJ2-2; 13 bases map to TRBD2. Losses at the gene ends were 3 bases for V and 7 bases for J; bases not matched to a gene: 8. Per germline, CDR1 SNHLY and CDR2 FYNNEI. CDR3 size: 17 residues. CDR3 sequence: CASSDGTSGRAGGELFF. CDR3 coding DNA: TGTGCCAGCAGTGATGGAACTAGCGGGAGGGCAGGCGGGGAGCTGTTTTTT.

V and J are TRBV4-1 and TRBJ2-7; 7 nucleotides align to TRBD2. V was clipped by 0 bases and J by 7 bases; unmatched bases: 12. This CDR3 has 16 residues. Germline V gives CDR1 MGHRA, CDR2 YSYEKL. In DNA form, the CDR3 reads TGCGCCAGCAGCCAAGATCAGGGCACCCGGGGAGGGGAGCAGTACTTC. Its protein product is CASSQDQGTRGGEQYF.

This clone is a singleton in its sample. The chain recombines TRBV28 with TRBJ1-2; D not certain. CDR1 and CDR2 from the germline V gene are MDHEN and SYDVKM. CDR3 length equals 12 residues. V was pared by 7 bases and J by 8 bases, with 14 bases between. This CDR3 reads CASMAPELGYTF. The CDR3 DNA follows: TGTGCCAGCATGGCCCCGGAGCTCGGCTACACCTTC.

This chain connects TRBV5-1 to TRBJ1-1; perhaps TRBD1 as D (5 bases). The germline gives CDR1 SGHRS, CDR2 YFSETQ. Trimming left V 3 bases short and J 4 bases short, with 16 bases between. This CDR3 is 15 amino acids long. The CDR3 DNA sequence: TGCGCCAGCAGCTGGGAACCCAGCGGGGGCACTGAAGCTTTCTTT. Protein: CASSWEPSGGTEAFF. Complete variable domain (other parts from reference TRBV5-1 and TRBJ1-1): KAGVTQTPRYLIKTRGQQVTLSCSPISGHRSVSWYQQTPGQGLQFLFEYFSETQRNKGNFPGRFSGRQFSNSRSEMNVSTLELGDSALYLCASSWEPSGGTEAFFGQGTRLTVV.

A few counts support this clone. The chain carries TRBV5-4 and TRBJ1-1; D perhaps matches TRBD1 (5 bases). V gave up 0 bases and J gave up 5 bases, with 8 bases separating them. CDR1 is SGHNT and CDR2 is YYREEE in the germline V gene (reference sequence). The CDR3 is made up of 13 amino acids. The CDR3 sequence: CASSLVGRTEAFF. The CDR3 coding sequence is TGTGCCAGCAGCTTGGTGGGGCGGACTGAAGCTTTCTTT.

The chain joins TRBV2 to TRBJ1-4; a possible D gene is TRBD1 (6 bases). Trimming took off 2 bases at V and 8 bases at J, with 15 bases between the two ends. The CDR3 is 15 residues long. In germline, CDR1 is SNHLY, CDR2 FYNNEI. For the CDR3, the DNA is TGTGCCAGCAGTGAAAGGGGGAATGCGAGAGAAAAACTGTTTTTT. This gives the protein CASSERGNAREKLFF.

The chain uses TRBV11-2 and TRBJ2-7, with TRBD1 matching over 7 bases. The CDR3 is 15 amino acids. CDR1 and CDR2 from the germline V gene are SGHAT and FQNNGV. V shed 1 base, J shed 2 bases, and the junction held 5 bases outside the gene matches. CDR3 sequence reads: CASSLVWQGAYEQYF. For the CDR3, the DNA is TGTGCCAGCAGCTTAGTGTGGCAGGGGGCCTACGAGCAGTACTTC.

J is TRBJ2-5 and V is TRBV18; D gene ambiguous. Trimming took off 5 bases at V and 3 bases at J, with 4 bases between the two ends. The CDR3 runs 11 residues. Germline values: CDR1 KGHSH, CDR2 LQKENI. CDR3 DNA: TGTGCCAGCTCATCTAAAGAGACCCAGTACTTC. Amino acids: CASSSKETQYF.

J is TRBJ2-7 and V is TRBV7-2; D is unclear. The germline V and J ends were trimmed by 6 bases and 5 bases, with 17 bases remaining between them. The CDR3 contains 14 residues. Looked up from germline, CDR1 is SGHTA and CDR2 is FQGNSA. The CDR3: CASSKQSIYDEQYF. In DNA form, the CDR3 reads TGTGCCAGCAGTAAACAGTCGATCTATGACGAGCAGTACTTC.

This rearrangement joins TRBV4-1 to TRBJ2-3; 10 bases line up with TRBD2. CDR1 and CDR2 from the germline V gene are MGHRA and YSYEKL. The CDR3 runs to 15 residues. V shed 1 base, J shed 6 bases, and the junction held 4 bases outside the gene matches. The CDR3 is CASSQASGRWDTQYF. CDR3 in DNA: TGCGCCAGCAGCCAAGCTAGCGGGAGATGGGATACGCAGTATTTT.

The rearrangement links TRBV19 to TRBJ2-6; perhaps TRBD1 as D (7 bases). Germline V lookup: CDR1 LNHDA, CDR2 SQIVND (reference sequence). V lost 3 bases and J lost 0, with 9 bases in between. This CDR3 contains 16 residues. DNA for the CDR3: TGTGCCAGTAGTATTCAGGGGGGCTCTGGGGCCAACGTCCTGACTTTC. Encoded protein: CASSIQGGSGANVLTF.

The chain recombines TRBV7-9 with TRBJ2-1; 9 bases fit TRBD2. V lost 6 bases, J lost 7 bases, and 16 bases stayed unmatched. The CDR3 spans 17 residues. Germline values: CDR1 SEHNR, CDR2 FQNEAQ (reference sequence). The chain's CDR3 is CASSPGDGGRARNEQFF. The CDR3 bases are TGTGCCAGCAGTCCAGGGGATGGCGGGAGGGCCCGAAATGAGCAGTTCTTC.

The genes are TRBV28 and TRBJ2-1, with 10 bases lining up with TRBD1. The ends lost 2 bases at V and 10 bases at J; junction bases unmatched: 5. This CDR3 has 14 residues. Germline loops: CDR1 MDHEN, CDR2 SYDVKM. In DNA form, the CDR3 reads TGTGCCAGCAGTTTAAGGACAGGGGGGGACGAGCAGTTCTTC. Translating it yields CASSLRTGGDEQFF.